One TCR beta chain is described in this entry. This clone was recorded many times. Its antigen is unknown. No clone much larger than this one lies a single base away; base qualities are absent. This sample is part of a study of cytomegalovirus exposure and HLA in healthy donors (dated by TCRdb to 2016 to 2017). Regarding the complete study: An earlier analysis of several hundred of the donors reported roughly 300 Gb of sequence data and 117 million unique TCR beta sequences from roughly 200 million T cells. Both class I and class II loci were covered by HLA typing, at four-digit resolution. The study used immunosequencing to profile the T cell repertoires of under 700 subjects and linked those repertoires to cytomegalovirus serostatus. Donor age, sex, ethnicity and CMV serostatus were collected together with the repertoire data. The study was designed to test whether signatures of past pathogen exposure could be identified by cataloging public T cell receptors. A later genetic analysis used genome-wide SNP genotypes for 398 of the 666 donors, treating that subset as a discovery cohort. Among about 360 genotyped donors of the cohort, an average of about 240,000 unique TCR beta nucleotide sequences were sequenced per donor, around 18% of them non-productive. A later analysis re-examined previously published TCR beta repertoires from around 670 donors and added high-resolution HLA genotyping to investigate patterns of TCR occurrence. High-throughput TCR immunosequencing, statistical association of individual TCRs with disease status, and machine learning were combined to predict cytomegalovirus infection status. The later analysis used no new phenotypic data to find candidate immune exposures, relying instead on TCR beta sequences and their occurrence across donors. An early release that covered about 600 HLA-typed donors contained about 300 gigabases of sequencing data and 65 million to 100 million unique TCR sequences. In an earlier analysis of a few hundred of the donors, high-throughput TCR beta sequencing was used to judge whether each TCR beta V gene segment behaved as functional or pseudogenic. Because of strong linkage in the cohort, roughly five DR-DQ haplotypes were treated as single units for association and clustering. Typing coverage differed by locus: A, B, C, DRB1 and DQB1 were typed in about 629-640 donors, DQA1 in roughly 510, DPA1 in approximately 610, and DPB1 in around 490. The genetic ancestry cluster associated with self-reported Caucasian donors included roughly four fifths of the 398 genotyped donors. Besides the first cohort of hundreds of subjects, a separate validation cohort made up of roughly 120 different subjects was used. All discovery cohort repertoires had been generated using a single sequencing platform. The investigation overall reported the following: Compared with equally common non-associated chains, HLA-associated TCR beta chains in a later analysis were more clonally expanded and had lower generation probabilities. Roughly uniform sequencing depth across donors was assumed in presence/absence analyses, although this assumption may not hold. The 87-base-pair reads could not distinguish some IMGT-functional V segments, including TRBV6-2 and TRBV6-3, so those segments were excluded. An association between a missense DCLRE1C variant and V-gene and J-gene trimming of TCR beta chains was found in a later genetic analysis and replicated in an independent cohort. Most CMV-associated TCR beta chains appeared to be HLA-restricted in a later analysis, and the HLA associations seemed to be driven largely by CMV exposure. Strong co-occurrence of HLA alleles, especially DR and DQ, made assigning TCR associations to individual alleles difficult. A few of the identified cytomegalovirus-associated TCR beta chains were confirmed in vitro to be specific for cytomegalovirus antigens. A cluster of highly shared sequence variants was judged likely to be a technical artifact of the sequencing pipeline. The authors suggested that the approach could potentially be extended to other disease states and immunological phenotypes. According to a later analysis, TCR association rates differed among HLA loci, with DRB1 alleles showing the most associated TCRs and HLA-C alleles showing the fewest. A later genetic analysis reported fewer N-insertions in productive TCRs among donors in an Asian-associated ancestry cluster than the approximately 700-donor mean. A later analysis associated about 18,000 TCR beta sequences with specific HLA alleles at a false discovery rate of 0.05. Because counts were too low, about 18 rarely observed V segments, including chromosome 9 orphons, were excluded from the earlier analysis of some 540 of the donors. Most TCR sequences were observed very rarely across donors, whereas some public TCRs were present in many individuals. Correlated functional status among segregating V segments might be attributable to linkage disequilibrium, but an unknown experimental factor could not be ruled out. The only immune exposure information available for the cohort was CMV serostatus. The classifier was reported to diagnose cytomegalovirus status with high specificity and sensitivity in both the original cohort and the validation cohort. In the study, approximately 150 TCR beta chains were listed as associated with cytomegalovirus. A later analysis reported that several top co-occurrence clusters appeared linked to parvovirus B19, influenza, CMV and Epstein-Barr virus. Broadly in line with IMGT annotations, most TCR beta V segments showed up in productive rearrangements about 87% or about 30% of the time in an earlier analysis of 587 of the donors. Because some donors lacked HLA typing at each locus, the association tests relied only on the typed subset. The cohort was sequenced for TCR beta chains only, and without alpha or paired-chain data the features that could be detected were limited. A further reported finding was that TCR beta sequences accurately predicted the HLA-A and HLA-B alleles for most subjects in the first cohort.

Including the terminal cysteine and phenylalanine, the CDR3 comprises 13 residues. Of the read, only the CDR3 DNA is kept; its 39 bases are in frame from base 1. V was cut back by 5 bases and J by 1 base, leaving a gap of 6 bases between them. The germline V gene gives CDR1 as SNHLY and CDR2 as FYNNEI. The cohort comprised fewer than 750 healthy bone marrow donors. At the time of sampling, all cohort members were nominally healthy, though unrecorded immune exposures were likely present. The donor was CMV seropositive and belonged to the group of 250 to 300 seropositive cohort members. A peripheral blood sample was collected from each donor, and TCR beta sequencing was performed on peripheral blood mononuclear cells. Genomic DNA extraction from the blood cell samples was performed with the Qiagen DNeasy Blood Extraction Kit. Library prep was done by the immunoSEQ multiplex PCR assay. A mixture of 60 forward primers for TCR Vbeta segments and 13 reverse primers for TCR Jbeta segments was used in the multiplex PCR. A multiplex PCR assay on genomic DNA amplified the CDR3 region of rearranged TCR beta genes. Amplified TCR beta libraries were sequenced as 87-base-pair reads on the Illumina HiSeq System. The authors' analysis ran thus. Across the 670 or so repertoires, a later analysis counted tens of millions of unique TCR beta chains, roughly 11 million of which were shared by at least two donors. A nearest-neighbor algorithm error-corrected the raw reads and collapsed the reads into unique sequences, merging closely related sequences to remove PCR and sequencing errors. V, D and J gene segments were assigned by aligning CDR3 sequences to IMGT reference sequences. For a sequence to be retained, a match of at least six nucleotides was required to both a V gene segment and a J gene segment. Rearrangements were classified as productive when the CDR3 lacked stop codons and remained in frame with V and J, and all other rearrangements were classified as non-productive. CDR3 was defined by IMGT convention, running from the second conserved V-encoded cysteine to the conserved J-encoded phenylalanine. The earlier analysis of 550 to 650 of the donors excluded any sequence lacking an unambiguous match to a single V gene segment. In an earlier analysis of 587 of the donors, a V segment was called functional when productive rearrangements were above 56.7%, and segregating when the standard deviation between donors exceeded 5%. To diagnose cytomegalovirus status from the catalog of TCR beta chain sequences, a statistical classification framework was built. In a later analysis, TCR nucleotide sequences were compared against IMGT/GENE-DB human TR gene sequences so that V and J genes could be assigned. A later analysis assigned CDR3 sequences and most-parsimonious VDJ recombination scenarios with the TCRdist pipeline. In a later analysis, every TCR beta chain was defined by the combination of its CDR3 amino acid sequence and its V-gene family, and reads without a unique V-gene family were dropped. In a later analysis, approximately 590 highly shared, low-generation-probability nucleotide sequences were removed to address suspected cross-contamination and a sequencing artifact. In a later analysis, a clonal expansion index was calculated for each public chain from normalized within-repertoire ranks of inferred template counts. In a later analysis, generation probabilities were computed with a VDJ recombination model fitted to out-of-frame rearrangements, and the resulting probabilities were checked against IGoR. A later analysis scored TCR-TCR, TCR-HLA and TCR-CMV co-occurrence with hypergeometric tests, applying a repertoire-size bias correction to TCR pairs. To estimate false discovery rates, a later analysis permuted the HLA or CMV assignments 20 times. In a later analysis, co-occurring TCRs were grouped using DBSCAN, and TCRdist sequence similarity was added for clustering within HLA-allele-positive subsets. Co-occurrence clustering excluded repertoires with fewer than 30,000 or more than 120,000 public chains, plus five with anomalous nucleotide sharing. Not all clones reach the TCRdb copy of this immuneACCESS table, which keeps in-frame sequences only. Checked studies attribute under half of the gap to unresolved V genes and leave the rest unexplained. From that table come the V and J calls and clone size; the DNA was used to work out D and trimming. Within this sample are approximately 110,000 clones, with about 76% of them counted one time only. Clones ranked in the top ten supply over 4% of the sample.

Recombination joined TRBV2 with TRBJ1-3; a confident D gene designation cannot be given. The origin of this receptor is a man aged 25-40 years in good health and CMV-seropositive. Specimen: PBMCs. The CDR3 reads CASSRESGNTIYF. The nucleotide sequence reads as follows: TGTGCCAGCAGTAGGGAGTCTGGAAACACCATATATTTT.